This paragraph reports one T cell receptor (beta chain). Measured with immunoSEQ multiplex PCR; TCRdb has only the in-frame clones, and not every one. Altogether under 65,000 clones are present, around nine tenths being singletons, with the ten largest covering around 20%. CDR3 length: 15 residues. The V gene end was trimmed by 2 bases and the J gene end by 10 bases; junction bases not matched to a gene: 10. Germline V gives CDR1 KGHSH, CDR2 LQKENI. This entry belongs to a study of T cells in localized non-small cell lung cancer. The source was peripheral blood, collected before any cancer treatment. The genes are TRBV18 and TRBJ1-5; 8 positions agree with TRBD1. The clonotype originates from a man aged 40-75 years with stage I squamous cell lung carcinoma. CDR3 sequence (DNA): TGTGCCAGCTCACCAGGAGGACAGGGTATCAACCCCCAGCATTTT. Its translation is CASSPGGQGINPQHF.